What follows are 24 T cell receptor beta chains derived from one specimen sequenced in a study of T cell changes during pregnancy in multiple sclerosis. Profiled with immunoSEQ multiplex PCR; TCRdb holds only in-frame clones, not every one. The sample lists some 60,000 clones; around 93% were seen once. Material: peripheral blood, obtained after pregnancy. The receptor set was obtained from a female donor with multiple sclerosis, enrolled in a pregnancy study.

This chain joins TRBV30 and TRBJ2-5, with a tentative D call TRBD2 (5 bases). This CDR3 region has 13 residues. The V gene's germline CDR1 is GTSNPN and CDR2 SVGIG (reference sequence). Trimming shortened V by 2 bases and J by 0 bases, and 7 bases separated the two germline ends. The CDR3 DNA reads TGTGCCTGGAGTTCGGGGTACCAAGAGACCCAGTACTTC. Amino acid sequence: CAWSSGYQETQYF.

This chain links TRBV6-1 with TRBJ1-1; D gene uncertain. The CDR3 has 14 amino acids. The germline CDR1 and CDR2 sequences are MNHNS and SASEGT. V dropped 1 base and J dropped 7 bases, with 13 bases sitting between them. DNA of the CDR3: TGTGCCAGCAGTGAAGTGCCAGGCGTCATTGAAGCTTTCTTT. Residues: CASSEVPGVIEAFF.

The V call is TRBV30, the J call TRBJ2-7, with D perhaps TRBD2 (7 bases). The CDR3 has 14 residues. CDR1 GTSNPN and CDR2 SVGIG come from the germline V gene (reference sequence). V was trimmed by 1 base and J by 0 bases, leaving 10 bases between them. The CDR3, as DNA: TGTGCCTGGAGTGCGGGGGGCGGCTCCTACGAGCAGTACTTC. It encodes CAWSAGGGSYEQYF.

J is TRBJ2-1 and V is TRBV29-1, with 8 bases lining up with TRBD2. Germline V gives CDR1 SQVTM, CDR2 ANQGSEA. The CDR3 is 16 amino acids. V lost 6 bases and J lost 0; bases outside the gene matches: 10. CDR3 amino acids: CSVHGGAGSSYNEQFF. DNA for the CDR3: TGCAGCGTCCACGGGGGGGCCGGAAGCTCCTACAATGAGCAGTTCTTC.

The V call is TRBV6-5, the J call TRBJ2-7; TRBD1 agrees at 7 bases. The J segment lost 3 bases and the V segment lost 4 bases, leaving 6 bases of the junction unmatched. This CDR3 is 14 amino acids long. Germline lookup yields CDR1 MNHEY and CDR2 SVGAGI. In nucleotides, the CDR3 is TGTGCCAGCAGTTCCGGGACAGCCATCTACGAGCAGTACTTC. Translated, it gives CASSSGTAIYEQYF.

The chain is built from TRBV28 and TRBJ1-1; no firm D call. The V end lost 7 bases, the J end lost 1 base, and 16 bases lay between the germline ends. The germline V gene has CDR1 MDHEN and CDR2 SYDVKM. The CDR3 is made up of 15 amino acids. This CDR3 reads CASMPPIQANTEAFF. The CDR3 DNA is TGTGCCAGCATGCCCCCAATTCAGGCGAACACTGAAGCTTTCTTT.

The chain uses TRBV11-2 and TRBJ1-3, with 7 bases matching TRBD1. CDR1 SGHAT and CDR2 FQNNGV come from the germline V gene. This CDR3 is built from 13 residues. The V gene end was trimmed by 4 bases and the J gene end by 4 bases; junction bases not matched to a gene: 1. CDR3: CASSSGQGNTIYF. The CDR3 DNA reads TGTGCCAGCAGCTCGGGACAGGGAAACACCATATATTTT.

This clone was counted once. The chain uses TRBV7-2 and TRBJ2-1, with 8 bases that match TRBD2. V shed 4 bases and J 10 bases; nucleotides not matched to a gene: 12. CDR1 and CDR2 from the germline V gene are SGHTA and FQGNSA. This CDR3 is 15 amino acids long. Here the CDR3 reads CASSSREGLSLEQFF. CDR3 in DNA: TGTGCCAGCAGCTCTCGGGAGGGCCTTAGTTTAGAGCAGTTCTTC.

CDR3 region: CASSPTENTEAFF. The CDR3 nucleotides read TGTGCCAGCTCACCAACAGAGAACACTGAAGCTTTCTTT. This chain connects TRBV18 to TRBJ1-1; D not certain. CDR3 length: 13 amino acids. Germline V gene sequence: CDR1 KGHSH, CDR2 LQKENI. The V gene lost 2 bases and the J gene lost 1 base, with 5 bases spanning the gap.

This rearrangement joins TRBV5-5 to TRBJ2-7; D might be TRBD2 (5 bases). There are 14 residues in the CDR3. V was cut by 0 bases and J by 3 bases, with 10 bases left in between. In germline, CDR1 is SGHKS, CDR2 YYEKEE (reference sequence). For the CDR3, the DNA is TGTGCCAGCAGCTTGGAGTGGGAGAACTACGAGCAGTACTTC. Its translation: CASSLEWENYEQYF.

The rearrangement uses TRBV9 and TRBJ2-3; 8 nucleotides agree with TRBD2. The CDR3 extends over 16 amino acids. The trim removed 1 base at V and 0 bases at J, leaving 4 bases unmatched. The germline CDR1 and CDR2 sequences are SGDLS and YYNGEE. CDR3 sequence: CASSVTSGSSTDTQYF. The CDR3, as DNA: TGTGCCAGCAGCGTAACTAGCGGATCTAGCACAGATACGCAGTATTTT.

This chain's CDR3 is CASSQGQLSSKKQYF. The CDR3 DNA follows: TGCGCCAGCAGCCAAGGACAGCTTTCATCCAAGAAGCAGTACTTC. This chain connects TRBV4-3 to TRBJ2-7, with D perhaps matching TRBD1 (5 bases). This CDR3 is 15 amino acids long. Germline lookup yields CDR1 LGHNA and CDR2 YSLEER. Between the trimmed V and J ends, which lost 1 base and 8 bases, there was a span of 18 bases.

The rearrangement joins TRBV7-2 to TRBJ1-1; 9 bases are shared with TRBD1. CDR1 is SGHTA, CDR2 FQGNSA, per germline. This CDR3 has 14 residues. With 4 bases clipped from V and 4 bases from J, the junction kept 4 bases outside the gene matches. The CDR3: CASSSDRGITEAFF. CDR3 bases: TGTGCCAGCAGCTCAGACAGGGGGATCACTGAAGCTTTCTTT.

This clone was recorded a few times. The rearrangement links TRBV2 to TRBJ1-1, with 7 bases that match TRBD1. The trim removed 3 bases at V and 3 bases at J, leaving 1 base unmatched. The CDR3 loop spans 13 amino acids. Per germline, CDR1 SNHLY and CDR2 FYNNEI. CDR3: CASSDQGDTEAFF. The CDR3 nucleotides are TGTGCCAGCAGTGACCAGGGGGACACTGAAGCTTTCTTT.

The table lists this clone with a count of one. The chain links TRBV15 to TRBJ2-7; 9 positions match TRBD2. This CDR3 is built from 14 residues. CDR1 and CDR2 from the germline V gene are LNHNV and YYDKDF (reference sequence). V gave up 3 bases and J gave up 4 bases; unmatched junction bases: 4. CDR3 DNA: TGTGCCACCAGCAGTAGCGGGAGAGGATACGAGCAGTACTTC. It is translated as CATSSSGRGYEQYF.

This chain connects TRBV18 to TRBJ2-6; D unresolved. The germline CDR1 and CDR2 sequences are KGHSH and LQKENI. The ends were cut back, 5 bases at V and 1 base at J, with 9 bases in the middle. This CDR3 has 15 residues. The CDR3 loop reads CASSSSRSGANVLTF. The CDR3 DNA reads TGTGCCAGCTCATCCTCTAGGTCTGGGGCCAACGTCCTGACTTTC.

The CDR3 here is CASSYGPQETQYF. Written as DNA, the CDR3 is TGTGCCAGCAGTTACGGGCCGCAAGAGACCCAGTACTTC. V and J are TRBV6-5 and TRBJ2-5; D is undetermined. Per germline, CDR1 MNHEY and CDR2 SVGAGI. The CDR3 has 13 amino acids. V was trimmed by 2 bases and J by 2 bases, leaving 6 bases between them.

The DNA of the CDR3 is TGCGCCAGCAGCCTGGTCGCGACAGGGCAAGAGACCCAGTACTTC. Translating gives CASSLVATGQETQYF. The gene calls are TRBV5-1 and TRBJ2-5; 7 positions match TRBD1. Germline CDR1 reads SGHRS; CDR2 reads YFSETQ. CDR3 length equals 15 residues. Unmatched junction bases numbered 8, after V lost 4 bases and J lost 2 bases.

The chain joins TRBV18 to TRBJ2-1; a weak D match, TRBD1 (6 bases). V dropped 4 bases and J dropped 4 bases, with 20 bases sitting between them. This CDR3 is built from 17 residues. The germline CDR1 and CDR2 sequences are KGHSH and LQKENI. DNA for the CDR3: TGTGCCAGCTCACATACTGGGACACCCCTATCTTACAATGAGCAGTTCTTC. Protein product: CASSHTGTPLSYNEQFF.

The genes are TRBV4-3 and TRBJ2-1; TRBD2 agrees at 14 bases. The CDR3 runs to 15 residues. Trimming at V came to 5 bases and at J to 4 bases, leaving 1 base not matched to a gene. Germline-derived CDR1 and CDR2 are LGHNA and YSLEER. CDR3 coding DNA: TGCGCCAGCAGCGGACTAGCGGGAGGTTACAATGAGCAGTTCTTC. As protein: CASSGLAGGYNEQFF.

The rearrangement joins TRBV6-5 to TRBJ2-7, with a possible D match to TRBD2 (5 bases). With 5 bases removed from V and 2 bases from J, the gap between germline ends came to 16 bases. The CDR3 length is 15 residues. CDR1 is MNHEY and CDR2 is SVGAGI in the germline V gene. As DNA, the CDR3 is TGTGCCAGCAGTCCGGGAACAGCAAAAGCCTACGAGCAGTACTTC. This translates into CASSPGTAKAYEQYF.

This clone was counted at least ten times. Other DNA sequences in the same sample also yield this CDR3. This chain links TRBV5-1 with TRBJ2-3, with D possibly TRBD1 on 5 matching bases. This CDR3 is built from 16 residues. The germline gives CDR1 SGHRS, CDR2 YFSETQ. V lost 4 bases and J 2 bases, leaving 17 bases between the germline ends. CDR3 protein: CASSLRRGGNTDTQYF. The CDR3 DNA sequence: TGCGCCAGCAGCCTTCGAAGGGGCGGAAACACAGATACGCAGTATTTT.

The chain couples TRBV19 to TRBJ2-7; perhaps TRBD1 as D (6 bases). The CDR3 is 13 residues long. V lost 3 bases and J 2 bases, leaving 8 bases between the germline ends. The germline CDR1 and CDR2 sequences are LNHDA and SQIVND (reference sequence). In DNA form, the CDR3 reads TGTGCCAGTAGTATCCAGGGGACCTACGAGCAGTACTTC. Amino acids: CASSIQGTYEQYF.

J is TRBJ2-1 and V is TRBV7-2; 11 bases line up with TRBD2. This CDR3 has 15 amino acids. Per the germline V gene, CDR1 is SGHTA and CDR2 is FQGNSA. Trimming cost V 5 bases and J 3 bases; bases outside gene matches: 3. Here the CDR3 DNA reads TGTGCCAGCAGCCTAACTAGCGGGGGCTACAATGAGCAGTTCTTC. Translating gives CASSLTSGGYNEQFF.